Below, 31 T cell receptor beta chains from the same sample are listed, as sequenced in a study of T-cell reconstitution after alpha-beta-depleted transplantation in children. During its preparation, the TCRbeta library received unique molecular identifiers. TCRdb re-analysed the PCR reads in MiXCR, keeping a single row per CDR3 protein. This repertoire shows hundreds of thousands of distinct CDR3 sequences, 10% to 15% found once; its top ten account for around 2.2%. Sequencing was performed on PBMCs, mostly from graft donor cells, taken 360 days after TCRalphabeta/CD19-depleted stem cell transplant. These receptor sequences come from a male patient between 10 and 17 years old who had a stem cell transplant for acute myeloid leukemia, so the T cells may come from the graft donor.

The J gene is TRBJ2-2, the V gene TRBV6-2 or TRBV6-3; TRBD1 matches at 10 bases. CDR1 and CDR2 from the germline V gene are MNHEY and SVGEGT. V was pared by 8 bases and J by 1 base, with 1 base of the junction left unmatched. The CDR3 extends over 14 amino acids. The CDR3 nucleotides are TGTGCCAGCGGACAGGGGGTGAACACCGGGGAGCTGTTTTTT. It encodes CASGQGVNTGELFF.

This clonotype was counted a few times. V gene TRBV29-1 combines with J gene TRBJ2-5; TRBD2 might be the D (5 bases). The V gene lost 5 bases and the J gene lost 2 bases, with 15 bases spanning the gap. There are 14 residues in the CDR3. Germline values: CDR1 SQVTM, CDR2 ANQGSEA. The CDR3 coding sequence is TGCAGCGTTTGTAAAGGGAGTTGGCAAGAGACCCAGTACTTC. It specifies CSVCKGSWQETQYF.

The chain is built from TRBV9 and TRBJ1-2, with D uncertain. CDR3 length: 16 amino acids. V was cut by 4 bases and J by 6 bases, with 22 bases left in between. Germline-derived CDR1 and CDR2 are SGDLS and YYNGEE. CDR3 sequence reads: CASSYFSRSEVDGYTF. The CDR3 bases are TGTGCCAGCAGCTATTTCTCGCGGTCGGAGGTGGATGGCTACACCTTC.

The genes are TRBV7-2 and TRBJ2-7, with 16 positions matching TRBD2. This CDR3 has 15 residues. The germline V gene encodes CDR1 SGHTA and CDR2 FQGNSA. The ends lost 7 bases at V and 7 bases at J; junction bases unmatched: 7. In nucleotides, the CDR3 is TGTGCCAGCACGGGACTAGCGGGAGGGCCAGGGGAGCAGTACTTC. As protein: CASTGLAGGPGEQYF. The variable domain in full, completed from reference TRBV7-2 and TRBJ2-7, reads GAGVSQSPSNKVTEKGKDVELRCDPISGHTALYWYRQSLGQGLEFLIYFQGNSAPDKSGLPSDRFSAERTGGSVSTLTIQRTQQEDSAVYLCASTGLAGGPGEQYFGPGTRLTVT.

As to this clonotype: A much larger clone differs from this one at a single base, so this may be a read error. The V gene is TRBV7-3, the J gene TRBJ2-3; possibly TRBD2 for D (5 bases). V was trimmed by 4 bases and J by 12 bases, leaving 14 bases between them. From germline, CDR1 is SGHTA and CDR2 FQGTGA. This CDR3 has 12 amino acids. The CDR3 here is CASSSLEGAQYF. CDR3 nucleotide sequence: TGTGCCAGCAGCTCCCTAGAGGGTGCACAGTATTTT.

The chain carries TRBV14 and TRBJ2-3, with 10 bases lining up with TRBD2. V dropped 4 bases and J dropped 5; count of bases not matched to a gene: 9. The CDR3 contains 16 residues. The germline V gene has CDR1 SGHDN and CDR2 FVKESK. The CDR3 bases are TGTGCCAGCAGCCGAGATCTAGCGGGAGTCGGAGATACGCAGTATTTT. Amino acid sequence: CASSRDLAGVGDTQYF.

The chain recombines TRBV20-1 with TRBJ2-5, with D maybe TRBD1 (5 bases). V was pared by 6 bases and J by 1 base, with 12 bases between. Germline loops: CDR1 DFQATT, CDR2 SNEGSKA (reference sequence). The length of the CDR3 is 13 residues. The CDR3 loop reads CSAPLDTQETQYF. CDR3 coding DNA: TGCAGTGCGCCCCTGGACACCCAAGAGACCCAGTACTTC.

This clonotype was seen a few times. The chain has TRBV15 and TRBJ1-1; 8 positions agree with TRBD1. Germline V gives CDR1 LNHNV, CDR2 YYDKDF (reference sequence). V was clipped by 1 base and J by 5 bases; unmatched bases: 6. This CDR3 contains 15 residues. The CDR3, as DNA: TGTGCCACCAGCAGAGTCGGACAGGGAGGGACTGAAGCTTTCTTT. Amino acid sequence: CATSRVGQGGTEAFF.

This clonotype was counted at least ten times. The rearrangement joins TRBV7-2 to TRBJ2-7; no definite D call. Germline assignment: CDR1 SGHTA and CDR2 FQGNSA. The V and J ends lost 1 base and 5 bases respectively, with 12 bases between them. The CDR3 consists of 14 residues. This CDR3 is CASSLGTPRDEQYF. In nucleotides, the CDR3 is TGTGCCAGCAGCTTAGGAACCCCTCGGGACGAGCAGTACTTC.

This clonotype was detected a few times. Because the CDR3 is missing its conserved closing phenylalanine or tryptophan, this is likely a read error. The J gene is TRBJ1-2, the V gene TRBV7-2; D gene uncertain. V was pared by 1 base and J by 7 bases, with 13 bases between. The CDR3 spans 14 residues. Per germline, CDR1 SGHTA and CDR2 FQGNSA. CDR3 residues: CASSLEGRFAGYTS. The CDR3 DNA reads as TGTGCCAGCAGCTTAGAAGGACGCTTCGCTGGCTACACCTCC.

There are a few counts of this clonotype. The rearrangement joins TRBV6-2 or TRBV6-3 to TRBJ2-1; D possibly matches TRBD1 or TRBD2 (5 bases each). Per the germline V gene, CDR1 is MNHEY and CDR2 is SVGEGT. CDR3 length: 15 residues. Trimming pared 6 bases from V and 0 bases from J, leaving 12 bases between. The CDR3 loop is CASSRGEFSYNEQFF. The CDR3 nucleotides read TGTGCCAGCAGCCGAGGGGAGTTCTCCTACAATGAGCAGTTCTTC.

This clonotype was observed a handful of times. The DNA for the CDR3 is TGTGCCAGCAGCGGGAGTCCTACCAATGAGCAGTTCTTC. Protein sequence: CASSGSPTNEQFF. V gene TRBV6-2 or TRBV6-3 combines with J gene TRBJ2-1; D might be TRBD2 (6 bases). The CDR3 has 13 amino acids. The ends were cut back, 6 bases at V and 6 bases at J, with 12 bases in the middle. Germline values: CDR1 MNHEY, CDR2 SVGEGT.

Only a few counts were recorded for this clonotype. V gene TRBV5-1 combines with J gene TRBJ2-1; D gene ambiguous. V shed 0 bases and J shed 0 bases, with 16 bases lying between them. The germline CDR1 and CDR2 sequences are SGHRS and YFSETQ. The CDR3 is made up of 18 amino acids. CDR3 in DNA: TGCGCCAGCAGCTTGGGAAGGGTTGTAGGCTTCTCCTACAATGAGCAGTTCTTC. Translated: CASSLGRVVGFSYNEQFF.

This clonotype was recorded a few times. J is TRBJ2-7 and V is TRBV18; no firm D call. Between the trimmed V and J ends, which lost 6 bases and 1 base, there was a span of 13 bases. Germline V CDR1 and CDR2: KGHSH, LQKENI. The CDR3 is 14 residues long. CDR3 DNA: TGTGCCAGCTCCCCCCGGGTGGGATCCTACGAGCAGTACTTC. This gives the protein CASSPRVGSYEQYF.

The chain combines TRBV20-1 with TRBJ2-1; 12 positions agree with TRBD2. CDR1 DFQATT and CDR2 SNEGSKA come from the germline V gene (reference sequence). V lost 6 bases and J lost 9; bases outside the gene matches: 9. The CDR3 contains 14 residues. For the CDR3, the DNA is TGCAGTGCGACGCGACTAGCGGGAGTCGTTGAGCAGTTCTTC. Its translation: CSATRLAGVVEQFF.

The chain is built from TRBV15 and TRBJ2-1, with TRBD1 matching 10 bases. V lost 7 bases to trimming and J lost 8 bases; unmatched junction nucleotides: 14. This CDR3 has 16 amino acids. Germline CDR1 is LNHNV and CDR2 is YYDKDF (reference sequence). CDR3 in DNA: TGTGCCACCATCCCAGAGGGGGACAGGGGAAGGGATGAGCAGTTCTTC. Translation: CATIPEGDRGRDEQFF.

V and J are TRBV6-1 and TRBJ1-1; 8 bases align to TRBD1. V was clipped by 5 bases and J by 0 bases; unmatched bases: 11. The length of the CDR3 is 17 residues. Germline V gene data show CDR1 as MNHNS and CDR2 as SASEGT. The CDR3 coding sequence is TGTGCCAGCAGTCGACAGGTCACAGGGGGATTGAACACTGAAGCTTTCTTT. Translation: CASSRQVTGGLNTEAFF.

The gene calls are TRBV20-1 and TRBJ2-3; D gene ambiguous. There are 13 residues in the CDR3. V was cut by 6 bases and J by 6 bases, with 16 bases left in between. Germline assignment: CDR1 DFQATT and CDR2 SNEGSKA (reference sequence). The CDR3 sequence: CSAPYMVGDTQYF. The CDR3 DNA sequence: TGCAGTGCCCCGTACATGGTAGGGGATACGCAGTATTTT.

The chain links TRBV6-1 to TRBJ1-3, with D perhaps TRBD1 (6 bases). This CDR3 contains 14 residues. Per germline, CDR1 MNHNS and CDR2 SASEGT. V dropped 6 bases and J dropped 2 bases, with 11 bases sitting between them. CDR3 region: CASSETGTGNTIYF. As DNA, the CDR3 is TGTGCCAGCAGCGAAACAGGGACTGGAAACACCATATATTTT.

This clonotype was counted only a few times. The CDR3 nucleotides are TGTGCCAGCAGCTTGGTAGGGGCAGGATACAATGAGCAGTTCTTC. Protein: CASSLVGAGYNEQFF. The rearrangement joins TRBV7-2 to TRBJ2-1; possible D gene TRBD1, 5 bases. Trimming removed 3 bases at V and 4 bases at J, with 13 bases between. This CDR3 spans 15 amino acids. Germline-derived CDR1 and CDR2 are SGHTA and FQGNSA.

The chain couples TRBV5-1 to TRBJ2-1, with D perhaps TRBD1 (5 bases). The CDR3 sequence is 17 residues long. V was cut by 0 bases and J by 7 bases, with 20 bases left in between. The V gene's germline CDR1 is SGHRS and CDR2 YFSETQ. The CDR3 loop reads CASSLAMTVLSWNEQFF. In DNA, the CDR3 is TGCGCCAGCAGCTTGGCCATGACAGTCCTTAGTTGGAATGAGCAGTTCTTC.

This clonotype was found a few times. The V gene is TRBV12-3 or TRBV12-4, the J gene TRBJ1-5, with D unclear. The CDR3 consists of 12 residues. Trimming removed 5 bases from V and 9 bases from J, with 11 bases in between. In nucleotides, the CDR3 is TGTGCCAGCAGTACCCGTCTGGGGCCCCAGCATTTT. As protein: CASSTRLGPQHF.

In this sample, this clonotype turned up once. The chain is built from TRBV20-1 and TRBJ2-7; 7 nucleotides match TRBD2. Germline CDR1 reads DFQATT; CDR2 reads SNEGSKA (reference sequence). V lost 5 bases and J lost 5; bases outside the gene matches: 15. The CDR3 totals 15 residues. This CDR3 is CSAPPRSSGFDEQYF. The CDR3 DNA is TGCAGTGCTCCCCCTCGGAGTAGCGGGTTTGACGAGCAGTACTTC.

The chain combines TRBV20-1 with TRBJ2-1; TRBD2 aligns across 10 bases. With 2 bases clipped from V and 7 bases from J, the junction kept 8 bases outside the gene matches. Per germline, CDR1 DFQATT and CDR2 SNEGSKA (reference sequence). The CDR3 is 15 amino acids. The CDR3, as DNA: TGCAGTGCTAGACATCCTAGCGGGAGTTATAATGAGCAGTTCTTC. Protein: CSARHPSGSYNEQFF.

The chain has TRBV9 and TRBJ2-3, with 9 bases identical to TRBD1. The J segment lost 6 bases and the V segment lost 1 base, leaving 9 bases of the junction unmatched. The CDR3 extends over 16 amino acids. Germline CDR1 reads SGDLS; CDR2 reads YYNGEE. CDR3 region: CASSVYNRGLSDTQYF. The CDR3, as DNA: TGTGCCAGCAGCGTATATAACAGGGGGCTGTCGGATACGCAGTATTTT.

The chain carries TRBV7-2 and TRBJ2-2; possible D gene TRBD1, 5 bases. The length of the CDR3 is 14 residues. V gave up 1 base and J gave up 6 bases, with 9 bases separating them. The germline V gene encodes CDR1 SGHTA and CDR2 FQGNSA. The CDR3 is CASSLVAGPGELFF. The CDR3 nucleotides read TGTGCCAGCAGCTTAGTAGCAGGGCCCGGGGAGCTGTTTTTT.

There are many counts of this clonotype. The rearrangement links TRBV29-1 to TRBJ2-1, with TRBD2 matching over 10 bases. CDR3 length equals 14 residues. V lost 8 bases to trimming and J lost 7 bases; unmatched junction nucleotides: 11. Germline CDR1 reads SQVTM; CDR2 reads ANQGSEA. CDR3 loop: CSLLPGLASNEQFF. The CDR3 region has the DNA TGCAGCCTCCTGCCGGGACTAGCGTCAAATGAGCAGTTCTTC.

This clonotype was counted ten times or more. The gene calls are TRBV20-1 and TRBJ2-4; D remains unclear. Germline CDR1 is DFQATT and CDR2 is SNEGSKA (reference sequence). V lost 5 bases, J lost 6 bases, and 11 bases lay in between. The CDR3 is 12 amino acids. The CDR3 spells CSAAPPGNIQYF. Here the CDR3 DNA reads TGCAGTGCTGCCCCTCCCGGAAACATTCAGTACTTC.

This clonotype appeared many times. The V call is TRBV28, the J call TRBJ2-7; D possibly uses TRBD1 or TRBD2 (6 bases each). Germline values: CDR1 MDHEN, CDR2 SYDVKM. V lost 6 bases to trimming and J lost 7 bases, with 25 bases between them. The CDR3 contains 16 residues. The CDR3 DNA reads TGTGCCAGCAGCCTACCCCCCACAGGGAGGATAAGGGAGCAGTACTTC. Amino acids: CASSLPPTGRIREQYF. The full variable domain, its missing parts supplied by reference TRBV28 and TRBJ2-7, is DVKVTQSSRYLVKRTGEKVFLECVQDMDHENMFWYRQDPGLGLRLIYFSYDVKMKEKGDIPEGYSVSREKKERFSLILESASTNQTSMYLCASSLPPTGRIREQYFGPGTRLTVT.

The V gene is TRBV12-3 or TRBV12-4, the J gene TRBJ2-3; 12 bases map to TRBD2. This CDR3 is 17 amino acids long. V lost 5 bases and J lost 0; bases outside the gene matches: 6. The CDR3 DNA sequence: TGTGCCAGCAGTCATCGGACTAGCGGGGCTAGCACAGATACGCAGTATTTT. This translates into CASSHRTSGASTDTQYF.

This chain joins TRBV18 and TRBJ2-5; D perhaps matches TRBD1 (6 bases). Between the trimmed V and J ends, which lost 3 bases and 7 bases, there was a span of 18 bases. Per the germline V gene, CDR1 is KGHSH and CDR2 is LQKENI. This CDR3 comprises 15 residues. The CDR3 reads CASSPGQSPTWTQYF. The CDR3 DNA follows: TGTGCCAGCTCACCCGGACAGTCACCCACTTGGACCCAGTACTTC.